Below, 28 T cell receptor beta chains from the same sample are listed, as sequenced in a study of blood T cell repertoires in COVID-19 (dated by TCRdb to about 2020). The library came from the immunoSEQ multiplex PCR assay. TCRdb provides this immuneACCESS table in a form limited to in-frame rearrangements. Some clones are lacking; in checked studies, under half of them reflect an unresolved V gene, and why the rest are absent is not known. The sample table records about 250,000 clones; 90% of these occur just once. Approximately 2.1% of the sample is in the top ten clones. The sequenced sample was peripheral blood. These receptors were obtained from a woman aged 55-69 years with COVID-19, enrolled during active disease.

The rearrangement joins TRBV3-1 (or the pseudogene TRBV3-2) to TRBJ1-1, with D unresolved. Deletions cut 4 bases from V and 1 base from J, with 13 bases between. This CDR3 has 15 amino acids. Germline lookup yields CDR1 LGHDT and CDR2 YNNKEL (reference sequence). DNA for the CDR3: TGTGCCAGCAGCCGGTCCCGGAGGGAGAACACTGAAGCTTTCTTT. The encoded protein is CASSRSRRENTEAFF.

This chain connects TRBV6-2 or TRBV6-3 to TRBJ2-4; a weak D match, TRBD1 (6 bases). This CDR3 spans 15 amino acids. V lost 4 bases and J lost 1, with 11 bases in between. Germline-derived CDR1 and CDR2 are MNHEY and SVGEGT. For the CDR3, the DNA is TGTGCCAGCAGTTGGGCCCAGGGGGCCAAAAACATTCAGTACTTC. Amino acid sequence: CASSWAQGAKNIQYF.

This clone has a single count. The V call is TRBV7-3, the J call TRBJ1-6; D ambiguous. Germline V gives CDR1 SGHTA, CDR2 FQGTGA. Trimming cost V 4 bases and J 7 bases, with 17 bases left between them. The CDR3 is 16 residues long. The CDR3, as DNA: TGTGCCAGCAGCTCCCTGATGGATGGGAGCAATTCACCCCTCCACTTT. This codes for CASSSLMDGSNSPLHF.

The table lists this clone with a few counts. The chain links TRBV29-1 to TRBJ1-2; TRBD1 agrees at 8 bases. CDR1 SQVTM and CDR2 ANQGSEA come from the germline V gene. Germline trimming cut 0 bases from V and 4 bases from J; bases unmatched to any gene: 7. This CDR3 is built from 15 residues. In DNA, the CDR3 is TGCAGCGTTGAAGATGGGCAGGGGGCATCCTATGGCTACACCTTC. Protein product: CSVEDGQGASYGYTF.

The chain links TRBV18 to TRBJ1-2; D call uncertain. The length of the CDR3 is 12 residues. In germline, CDR1 is KGHSH, CDR2 LQKENI. V lost 4 bases and J lost 6, with 9 bases in between. The DNA of the CDR3 is TGTGCCAGCTCACGGTCCGGGAATGGCTACACCTTC. As protein: CASSRSGNGYTF.

The rearrangement links TRBV5-6 to TRBJ2-6; D is ambiguous. V lost 0 bases and J 4 bases, leaving 8 bases between the germline ends. Germline assignment: CDR1 SGHDT and CDR2 YYEEEE. This CDR3 is 15 amino acids long. The CDR3 loop reads CASSLAPRGANVLTF. CDR3 coding DNA: TGTGCCAGCAGCTTGGCCCCGAGGGGGGCCAACGTCCTGACTTTC.

This clone showed up just a few times. The CDR3 nucleotides are TGCAGCGTTGGACAGGGCAATCAGCCCCAGCATTTT. Translated, it gives CSVGQGNQPQHF. This chain connects TRBV29-1 to TRBJ1-5; possibly TRBD1 for D (6 bases). V was pared by 4 bases and J by 2 bases, with 6 bases between. This CDR3 comprises 12 residues. The V gene's germline CDR1 is SQVTM and CDR2 ANQGSEA.

This clone was detected once. The chain joins TRBV7-9 to TRBJ2-1, with 8 bases aligning to TRBD2. Looked up from germline, CDR1 is SEHNR and CDR2 is FQNEAQ (reference sequence). V shed 4 bases, J shed 0 bases, and the junction held 5 bases outside the gene matches. This CDR3 has 16 residues. CDR3 region: CASSSLAGSSYNEQFF. DNA for the CDR3: TGTGCCAGCAGCTCCCTAGCGGGTAGCTCCTACAATGAGCAGTTCTTC.

This clone is a singleton in its sample. The genes are TRBV6-2 or TRBV6-3 and TRBJ1-1, with 7 bases fitting TRBD1. This CDR3 is 14 amino acids long. Trimming cost V 0 bases and J 8 bases; bases outside gene matches: 6. The germline V gene encodes CDR1 MNHEY and CDR2 SVGEGT. Here the CDR3 reads CASSYSRQGNEAFF. CDR3 nucleotides: TGTGCCAGCAGTTACTCTCGACAGGGTAACGAAGCTTTCTTT.

V usage is TRBV5-5 and J usage is TRBJ2-1; D is possibly TRBD2 (5 bases). The germline V gene has CDR1 SGHKS and CDR2 YYEKEE (reference sequence). With 4 bases removed from V and 0 bases from J, the gap between germline ends came to 14 bases. CDR3 length equals 16 residues. The CDR3 nucleotides are TGTGCCAGCAGCCGGACGACTCTAGCCTCCTACAATGAGCAGTTCTTC. As protein: CASSRTTLASYNEQFF. The full variable domain, with the rest looked up from reference TRBV5-5 and TRBJ2-1, is DAGVTQSPTHLIKTRGQQVTLRCSPISGHKSVSWYQQVLGQGPQFIFQYYEKEERGRGNFPDRFSARQFPNYSSELNVNALLLGDSALYLCASSRTTLASYNEQFFGPGTRLTVL.

The chain recombines TRBV19 with TRBJ1-4; no reliable D call. Trimming took 5 bases from V and 6 from J, leaving 16 bases between them. This CDR3 region has 15 residues. In germline, CDR1 is LNHDA, CDR2 SQIVND (reference sequence). The CDR3 bases are TGTGCCAGTAGTCCGACCCTTGGGGAGGATGAAAAACTGTTTTTT. Amino acid sequence: CASSPTLGEDEKLFF.

Only a few counts were recorded for this clone. The CDR3 nucleotides read TGTGCCAGCAGCTTAGTACCAGGGAACACTGAAGCTTTCTTT. Its translation: CASSLVPGNTEAFF. The chain recombines TRBV7-2 with TRBJ1-1; no firm D call. Trimming shortened V by 1 base and J by 1 base, and 7 bases separated the two germline ends. The CDR3 is 14 residues long. Germline V lookup: CDR1 SGHTA, CDR2 FQGNSA.

The chain is built from TRBV3-1 (or the pseudogene TRBV3-2) and TRBJ1-1; the match to TRBD1 covers 7 bases. J lost 1 base, V lost 4 bases, and 12 bases had no gene match. The germline V gene has CDR1 LGHDT and CDR2 YNNKEL (reference sequence). CDR3 length: 17 amino acids. The CDR3 is CASSLRGQGVWNTEAFF. In DNA form, the CDR3 reads TGTGCCAGCAGCCTCCGGGGGCAGGGGGTTTGGAACACTGAAGCTTTCTTT.

CDR3 coding DNA: TGTGCCAGCTCACCAGACCGACAGGCGAGCTCCTACGAGCAGTACTTC. Encoded protein: CASSPDRQASSYEQYF. V is TRBV18 and J is TRBJ2-7, with D perhaps matching TRBD1 (6 bases). This CDR3 spans 16 amino acids. The germline V gene encodes CDR1 KGHSH and CDR2 LQKENI. Trimming cost V 2 bases and J 0 bases, with 14 bases left between them.

The chain recombines TRBV30 with TRBJ1-2, with 7 bases that match TRBD1. This CDR3 spans 14 amino acids. Germline lookup yields CDR1 GTSNPN and CDR2 SVGIG (reference sequence). The V segment lost 3 bases and the J segment 7 bases; nucleotides outside the gene matches: 11. The chain's CDR3 is CAWRDPQGVGGYTF. CDR3 sequence (DNA): TGTGCCTGGAGGGATCCTCAGGGGGTGGGTGGCTACACCTTC.

This clone was detected once. The V and J genes are TRBV7-9 and TRBJ2-1; 7 positions match TRBD1. Looked up from germline, CDR1 is SEHNR and CDR2 is FQNEAQ (reference sequence). This CDR3 is 15 amino acids long. After removal of 5 bases from V and 3 bases from J, the junction contained 7 bases not matched to a gene. The CDR3 loop is CASSHRGRIYNEQFF. The CDR3 DNA follows: TGTGCCAGCAGCCACAGGGGACGGATCTACAATGAGCAGTTCTTC.

This clone was detected once. The chain carries TRBV29-1 and TRBJ1-2; 10 bases fit TRBD1. The CDR3 is 14 residues long. V was clipped by 3 bases and J by 4 bases; unmatched bases: 5. Germline CDR1 is SQVTM and CDR2 is ANQGSEA. In nucleotides, the CDR3 is TGCAGCGTTGAGTCCGACAGGGGGCTCTATGGCTACACCTTC. Its translation is CSVESDRGLYGYTF.

V is TRBV11-3 and J is TRBJ1-1; the D is unclear. Germline V gene lookup returns CDR1 SGHNT and CDR2 YENEEA. This CDR3 has 12 residues. The V and J ends lost 0 bases and 11 bases respectively, with 10 bases between them. DNA for the CDR3: TGTGCCAGCAGCTTAGACGGGGATGAGGCTTTCTTT. This sequence encodes CASSLDGDEAFF.

The CDR3, as DNA: TGCGCCAGCAGCTTGGCCCTGGGACAGGGGGCTTTTGGCTACACCTTC. Protein: CASSLALGQGAFGYTF. The chain recombines TRBV5-1 with TRBJ1-2, with TRBD1 matching over 12 bases. CDR3 length equals 16 residues. The ends lost 0 bases at V and 7 bases at J; junction bases unmatched: 7. The V gene's germline CDR1 is SGHRS and CDR2 YFSETQ.

The chain recombines TRBV6-5 with TRBJ1-3; no clear D gene. Germline assignment: CDR1 MNHEY and CDR2 SVGAGI. The CDR3 consists of 12 residues. Trimming stripped 0 bases from V and 7 bases from J, with 4 bases between. The CDR3 loop is CASSYSGNTIYF. The CDR3 DNA follows: TGTGCCAGCAGTTACTCCGGGAACACCATATATTTT.

The chain joins TRBV27 to TRBJ1-2; 8 positions agree with TRBD1. In germline, CDR1 is MNHEY, CDR2 SMNVEV (reference sequence). This CDR3 contains 15 residues. The junction had 8 bases not matched to a gene; V was cut back by 0 bases and J by 8 bases. The chain's CDR3 is CASSLSLGQGRGYTF. The CDR3 bases are TGTGCCAGCAGTTTATCCCTCGGACAGGGTAGAGGCTACACCTTC.

J is TRBJ1-2 and V is TRBV10-3; tentatively, D is TRBD1 (5 bases). The CDR3 totals 13 residues. Deletions cut 0 bases from V and 8 bases from J, with 10 bases between. The germline gives CDR1 ENHRY, CDR2 SYGVKD. The CDR3 here is CAISESTGRGYTF. CDR3 DNA: TGTGCCATCAGTGAGTCCACAGGCCGAGGCTACACCTTC.

The chain has TRBV7-6 and TRBJ1-3; the match to TRBD1 covers 8 bases. The CDR3 runs 17 residues. The J segment lost 4 bases and the V segment lost 1 base, leaving 9 bases of the junction unmatched. CDR1 and CDR2 (germline): SGHVS, FNYEAQ. The CDR3: CASSLEVQGANGNTIYF. CDR3 nucleotides: TGTGCCAGCAGCTTAGAGGTCCAGGGGGCTAACGGAAACACCATATATTTT.

V gene TRBV15 combines with J gene TRBJ2-7; tentatively, D is TRBD1 (6 bases). The CDR3 has 14 residues. CDR1 and CDR2 (germline): LNHNV, YYDKDF (reference sequence). The V and J ends lost 0 bases and 3 bases respectively, with 9 bases between them. CDR3 loop: CATSRDAQGYEQYF. The CDR3 DNA sequence: TGTGCCACCAGCAGAGATGCACAGGGCTACGAGCAGTACTTC.

V gene TRBV7-2 combines with J gene TRBJ1-2; D is possibly TRBD1 (5 bases). V was shortened by 5 bases and J by 8 bases, with 12 bases between the two germline ends. The V gene's germline CDR1 is SGHTA and CDR2 FQGNSA. This CDR3 is built from 12 residues. The CDR3 DNA sequence: TGTGCCAGCAGCCTAGGGGCGGGCGGCTACACCTTC. It translates to CASSLGAGGYTF.

The rearrangement links TRBV5-1 to TRBJ1-5, with 11 bases matching TRBD1. Germline-derived CDR1 and CDR2 are SGHRS and YFSETQ. J lost 6 bases, V lost 1 base, and 6 bases had no gene match. The length of the CDR3 is 16 residues. The CDR3 spells CASSLTGQGAGQPQHF. The CDR3 DNA sequence: TGCGCCAGCAGCTTGACCGGACAGGGGGCGGGTCAGCCCCAGCATTTT. The full variable domain, completed using reference TRBV5-1 and TRBJ1-5, is KAGVTQTPRYLIKTRGQQVTLSCSPISGHRSVSWYQQTPGQGLQFLFEYFSETQRNKGNFPGRFSGRQFSNSRSEMNVSTLELGDSALYLCASSLTGQGAGQPQHFGDGTRLSIL.

The chain links TRBV24-1 to TRBJ2-5, with no clear D. Trimming shortened V by 6 bases and J by 5 bases, and 3 bases separated the two germline ends. Germline V gene sequence: CDR1 KGHDR, CDR2 SFDVKD. This CDR3 contains 10 residues. As DNA, the CDR3 is TGTGCCACCAGTCCTGAGACCCAGTACTTC. It specifies CATSPETQYF.

This clone was observed a single time. This chain connects TRBV7-2 to TRBJ1-6, with 7 bases that match TRBD1. The CDR3 length is 15 residues. CDR1 and CDR2 (germline): SGHTA, FQGNSA. The junction had 14 bases not matched to a gene; V was cut back by 8 bases and J by 10 bases. The CDR3 loop reads CASEISGDSLSPLHF. The CDR3 region has the DNA TGTGCCAGCGAGATTAGTGGGGACAGCCTCTCACCCCTCCACTTT.